The 8 T cell receptor beta chains reported below all come from one sample, sequenced in a study of T cell changes during pregnancy in multiple sclerosis. The repertoire was sequenced with immunoSEQ multiplex PCR; TCRdb's copy has only in-frame clones and lacks some. Here the sample spans some 60,000 clones, roughly nine tenths being singletons. The specimen comprised peripheral blood, sampled in the first trimester of pregnancy. Receptor source: a female donor in good health, enrolled as a control in a pregnancy study.

This clone was detected only a few times. The rearrangement joins TRBV27 to TRBJ2-3, with 7 bases fitting TRBD2. V lost 0 bases and J lost 3; bases outside the gene matches: 3. Germline loops: CDR1 MNHEY, CDR2 SMNVEV (reference sequence). The CDR3 is made up of 15 amino acids. The DNA of the CDR3 is TGTGCCAGCAGTTTATCGATCGGGAGGACAGATACGCAGTATTTT. Its translation: CASSLSIGRTDTQYF.

This clone showed up just once. The chain couples TRBV4-1 to TRBJ2-5; a weak D match, TRBD2 (6 bases). This CDR3 is 16 amino acids long. V was shortened by 4 bases and J by 5 bases, with 20 bases between the two germline ends. Germline CDR1 and CDR2: MGHRA and YSYEKL. Here the CDR3 reads CASSRLGTPEGETQYF. As DNA, the CDR3 is TGCGCCAGCAGCCGTCTCGGGACTCCCGAGGGGGAGACCCAGTACTTC.

The gene calls are TRBV9 and TRBJ1-1; 8 bases line up with TRBD1. The CDR3 sequence is 15 residues long. V shed 0 bases, J shed 5 bases, and the junction held 6 bases outside the gene matches. Germline lookup yields CDR1 SGDLS and CDR2 YYNGEE. The CDR3 coding sequence is TGTGCCAGCAGCGTAGCCAGGGGGCTAGGTACTGAAGCTTTCTTT. This encodes CASSVARGLGTEAFF.

The V gene is TRBV6-1, the J gene TRBJ2-4; TRBD1 matches 8 bases. CDR1 MNHNS and CDR2 SASEGT come from the germline V gene. V lost 4 bases, J lost 1 base, and 9 bases stayed unmatched. This CDR3 spans 17 amino acids. The CDR3 sequence: CASSATFQGAAKNIQYF. The CDR3 DNA reads TGTGCCAGCAGTGCGACCTTTCAGGGGGCTGCCAAAAACATTCAGTACTTC.

The genes are TRBV9 and TRBJ2-5; the match to TRBD2 covers 14 bases. With V trimmed by 4 bases and J by 1 base, 3 bases remained unmatched. Per germline, CDR1 SGDLS and CDR2 YYNGEE. The CDR3 spans 16 residues. This chain's CDR3 is CASSLGLAGAQETQYF. The CDR3 DNA is TGTGCCAGCAGCTTGGGACTAGCGGGGGCCCAAGAGACCCAGTACTTC.

This chain links TRBV29-1 with TRBJ2-1, with 7 bases that match TRBD2. Germline V lookup: CDR1 SQVTM, CDR2 ANQGSEA. V lost 7 bases to trimming and J lost 0 bases; unmatched junction nucleotides: 9. The CDR3 has 15 amino acids. CDR3 amino acids: CSAPSGASSYNEQFF. In DNA form, the CDR3 reads TGCAGCGCTCCCAGCGGGGCGAGCTCCTACAATGAGCAGTTCTTC.

The DNA of the CDR3 is TGTGCCAGCAGTTACTCGAGAGGACAGGGGGCTGGCGGCTACACCTTC. Its translation is CASSYSRGQGAGGYTF. The chain has TRBV6-6 and TRBJ1-2; TRBD1 matches at 11 bases. The V segment lost 0 bases and the J segment 8 bases; nucleotides outside the gene matches: 8. The CDR3 is made up of 16 amino acids. Per germline, CDR1 MNHNY and CDR2 SVGAGI (reference sequence).

This chain links TRBV7-8 with TRBJ1-1; the match to TRBD1 covers 10 bases. Germline V gene lookup returns CDR1 SGHVS and CDR2 FQNEAQ. The CDR3 spans 19 residues. Trimming cost V 1 base and J 0 bases; bases outside gene matches: 11. The CDR3: CASSLDVGQGDLMNTEAFF. CDR3 sequence (DNA): TGTGCCAGCAGCTTAGATGTCGGACAGGGGGACCTTATGAACACTGAAGCTTTCTTT.